This T cell receptor beta chain was identified during a study of blood T cell repertoires in COVID-19. Across the whole study: Collection of acute and convalescent COVID-19 samples took place in the United States, Italy and Spain. Sources were T cells, B-cell-depleted T cells, or PBMCs; the material itself was cDNA or gDNA.

Participants were aged roughly 18 to 90 years from approximately 24 US areas. V was clipped by 5 bases and J by 4 bases; unmatched bases: 11. This CDR3 is built from 19 residues. Germline V gene data show CDR1 as SGHTA and CDR2 as FQGNSA. Original processing notes: Amplifying reference gene primers gave estimates of nucleated cell counts. Here immunoSEQ multiplex PCR was the method, and the copy in TCRdb shows in-frame clones only, minus some. V, J and clone size are taken as reported in that table, and D and trimming were inferred from the DNA itself. The table records over 250,000 clones, around nine tenths of them present only once.

The rearrangement links TRBV7-2 to TRBJ2-1; 16 positions match TRBD2. The clonotype was recovered from a woman younger than 30 who had recovered from COVID-19. Sequencing was performed on PBMCs or T cells enriched from blood (not recorded which). The chain's CDR3 is CASSRPGTSGRARYNEQFF. CDR3 sequence (DNA): TGTGCCAGCAGCAGGCCCGGGACTAGCGGGAGGGCCAGATACAATGAGCAGTTCTTC.